Listed below are T cell receptor beta chains from one sample, sequenced in a study of blood T cells in healthy people across ages. TCRdb passed the 5' RACE reads through MiXCR, listing each CDR3 protein once. The table has 750,000 to 850,000 distinct CDR3 sequences, 20% to 25% seen once. The sample also formed part of further work on T cells of mothers and their children.

The sequenced sample was blood. The receptors derive from a boy younger than 18 in good health. The CDR3 runs from the conserved cysteine through the conserved F or W. The order of the fields is V gene, clone size, D gene, J gene, CDR3 protein, CDR3 DNA. The D gene is left open where the match is weak. Where a row states a size, it is once, few, many or the class of an expanded clone; other rows omit it.

TRBV30,once,-,TRBJ1-2,CAWSVTPPRSGYTF,TGTGCCTGGAGTGTGACGCCGCCACGGAGTGGCTACACCTTC
TRBV5-1,-,TRBD2,TRBJ2-1,CASSDGLDGSYNEQFF,TGCGCCAGCAGCGACGGACTAGACGGCTCCTACAATGAGCAGTTCTTC
TRBV20-1,-,TRBD2,TRBJ2-1,CSANTLTGGSNEQFF,TGCAGTGCCAATACGTTGACGGGAGGGAGCAATGAGCAGTTCTTC
TRBV3-1,-,-,TRBJ2-5,CASNLRDSYQETQYF,TGTGCCAGCAACCTCCGGGACTCGTACCAAGAGACCCAGTACTTC
TRBV9,-,-,TRBJ1-2,CASSVEVSSYGYTF,TGTGCCAGCAGCGTAGAAGTCAGCTCCTATGGCTACACCTTC
TRBV20-1,-,TRBD1,TRBJ2-3,CSARAIYQGAPDTQYF,TGCAGTGCTAGAGCGATCTATCAGGGGGCGCCGGATACGCAGTATTTT
TRBV29-1,few,TRBD1,TRBJ2-5,CSVEGDRGRETQYF,TGCAGCGTTGAAGGGGACAGGGGGCGTGAGACCCAGTACTTC
TRBV4-3,-,TRBD2,TRBJ2-7,CASSRSSGSINEQYF,TGCGCCAGCAGCCGCTCTAGCGGGAGTATCAACGAGCAGTACTTC
TRBV6-2/TRBV6-3,few,TRBD2,TRBJ2-5,CASDTSGSWSETQYF,TGTGCCAGCGATACTAGCGGGAGTTGGAGTGAGACCCAGTACTTC
TRBV4-3,few,TRBD1,TRBJ1-6,CASSQDYGGGGYSPLHF,TGCGCCAGCAGCCAAGATTATGGAGGGGGCGGGTATTCACCCCTCCACTTT
TRBV7-9,few,-,TRBJ2-7,CASSLGDTASHEQYF,TGTGCCAGCAGCTTGGGCGACACGGCGTCCCACGAGCAGTACTTC
TRBV5-1,few,-,TRBJ2-7,CASSLAETKGGEQYF,TGCGCCAGCAGCTTGGCCGAGACCAAGGGGGGCGAGCAGTACTTC
TRBV3-1,few,-,TRBJ1-4,CASSQDPRKDRINEKLFF,TGTGCCAGCAGCCAAGATCCACGAAAAGACAGGATTAATGAAAAACTGTTTTTT
TRBV3-1,-,TRBD2,TRBJ2-5,CASSQATSGRGETQYF,TGTGCCAGCAGCCAAGCGACTAGCGGGAGAGGTGAGACCCAGTACTTC
TRBV29-1,few,-,TRBJ1-2,CSVESGHNNYGYTF,TGCAGCGTTGAGTCGGGACATAATAACTATGGCTACACCTTC
TRBV11-2,-,TRBD1,TRBJ2-7,CASSSAQGAIFNEQYF,TGTGCCAGCAGTTCTGCACAGGGGGCAATTTTTAACGAGCAGTACTTC
TRBV29-1,few,TRBD2,TRBJ2-1,CSVEAPREVIDEQFF,TGCAGCGTTGAAGCTCCCCGGGAGGTTATCGATGAGCAGTTCTTC
TRBV7-9,-,-,TRBJ2-3,CASSLAKTDTQYF,TGTGCCAGCAGCTTAGCGAAAACAGATACGCAGTATTTT
TRBV28,few,-,TRBJ1-1,CASSLLGRSEAFF,TGTGCCAGCAGTTTATTAGGGAGGTCTGAAGCTTTCTTT
TRBV12-3/TRBV12-4,-,-,TRBJ1-5,CASSEWGASGNQPQHF,TGTGCCAGCAGTGAGTGGGGCGCCTCGGGCAATCAGCCCCAGCATTTT
TRBV20-1,few,TRBD2,TRBJ2-5,CSARASGRNQETQYF,TGCAGTGCTAGGGCTAGCGGGAGAAACCAAGAGACCCAGTACTTC
TRBV12-3/TRBV12-4,few,TRBD2,TRBJ2-5,CASTIAGEEETQYF,TGTGCCAGCACGATAGCGGGGGAGGAAGAGACCCAGTACTTC
TRBV27,-,-,TRBJ2-2,CASGGQRGAGELFF,TGTGCCAGCGGGGGGCAGAGAGGGGCCGGGGAGCTGTTTTTT
TRBV20-1,-,TRBD2,TRBJ2-3,CSAIYPWEGTDTQYF,TGCAGTGCTATCTATCCCTGGGAGGGTACAGATACGCAGTATTTT
TRBV6-5,few,TRBD1,TRBJ2-1,CASRQGADGDEQFF,TGTGCCAGCAGACAGGGGGCCGACGGGGATGAGCAGTTCTTC
TRBV6-1,-,-,TRBJ2-6,CASNPPGRGANVLTF,TGTGCCAGCAATCCCCCAGGGCGCGGGGCCAACGTCCTGACTTTC
TRBV29-1,-,TRBD1,TRBJ2-1,CSVAIGDRGHGEQFF,TGCAGCGTCGCTATCGGGGACAGGGGGCATGGTGAGCAGTTCTTC
TRBV12-3/TRBV12-4,few,TRBD1,TRBJ2-5,CASSRTDRGKTQYF,TGTGCCAGCAGCCGAACCGACAGGGGCAAGACCCAGTACTTC
TRBV6-2/TRBV6-3,few,-,TRBJ1-6,CASSTGRRLHSPLHF,TGTGCCAGCAGTACAGGACGACGACTCCATTCACCCCTCCACTTT
TRBV7-9,few,TRBD1,TRBJ2-7,CASSSGTVLSYEQYF,TGTGCCAGCAGCTCCGGGACAGTCCTCTCCTACGAGCAGTACTTC
TRBV7-6,-,-,TRBJ1-1,CASSLSLRGALNTEAFF,TGTGCCAGCAGCTTGAGTTTGAGAGGGGCGTTGAACACTGAAGCTTTCTTT
TRBV18,few,TRBD2,TRBJ2-3,CASSRGLAGASTDTQYF,TGTGCCAGCTCACGAGGACTAGCGGGGGCTAGCACAGATACGCAGTATTTT
TRBV20-1,few,-,TRBJ2-7,CSARDRDQGYEQYF,TGCAGTGCTAGAGATCGAGACCAGGGCTACGAGCAGTACTTC
TRBV6-5,many,-,TRBJ1-1,CASRGVTEAFF,TGTGCCAGCCGGGGCGTCACTGAAGCTTTCTTT
TRBV9,-,-,TRBJ2-2,CASSPPSRQNTGELFF,TGTGCCAGCAGCCCTCCTTCGAGGCAGAACACCGGGGAGCTGTTTTTT
TRBV14,-,-,TRBJ2-7,CASSQAGISYEQYF,TGTGCCAGCAGCCAAGCGGGGATTTCCTACGAGCAGTACTTC
TRBV4-1,-,TRBD1,TRBJ2-4,CASGQALGNIQYF,TGCGCCAGCGGACAGGCTTTGGGAAACATTCAGTACTTC
TRBV29-1,few,TRBD2,TRBJ2-3,CSVLAAVDTQYF,TGCAGCGTTCTAGCGGCGGTCGATACGCAGTATTTT
TRBV6-2/TRBV6-3,-,-,TRBJ2-3,CASSKSRDTQYF,TGTGCCAGCAGTAAGTCAAGAGATACGCAGTATTTT
TRBV24-1,few,-,TRBJ2-5,CATMPAGLQETQYF,TGTGCCACCATGCCTGCCGGACTACAAGAGACCCAGTACTTC